This TCR beta chain was sequenced in a study of blood T cells in healthy people across ages. General study findings and limits: Observed TCR beta diversity showed a strong correlation with the percentage of naive T cells as measured by flow cytometry.

The second PCR ran about 6 to 11 cycles with a sample-barcoded 5' primer and J-beta primers. Each cDNA molecule carried a tag from a template-switch adaptor that contained 12 random nucleotides. TCRdb redid the calling of the 5' RACE reads with MiXCR, one entry per CDR3 protein. This table holds some 1.5 million distinct CDR3 sequences, roughly two fifths found once. This CDR3 region has 15 residues. Per germline, CDR1 SGHAT and CDR2 FQNNGV. On this clonotype: The target antigen is unknown.

The clonotype was recovered from a woman younger than 35 in good health. Sequenced material: blood. The chain couples TRBV11-2 to TRBJ2-1, with D perhaps matching TRBD2 (6 bases). The end of the DNA aligns better with TRBJ2-7, so the J call may be wrong. The CDR3 sequence is CASSTSGLNYNEQYF. CDR3 nucleotide sequence: TGTGCCAGCAGCACATCGGGACTTAATTACAATGAGCAGTACTTC.